A selection of T cell receptor beta chains follows, all from one sample in a study of T cell repertoires in cytomegalovirus infection. Antigens of these TCRs are unknown. TCRdb re-analysed the reads in MiXCR, keeping a single row per CDR3 protein. The sample lists about 700,000 distinct CDR3 sequences, roughly 36% seen once, with over 15% in the top ten. This specimen was cultured PBMCs, taken from culture after CMV antigen stimulation. The receptors were sampled from a human donor in good health (CMV status not recorded). Some clones in this sample may be carry-over from other donors' samples. CDR3s include the opening cysteine and the closing phenylalanine or tryptophan. D genes are given only for firm matches. Expanded clones get a size class; other rows say once, few or many, or leave the size out.

V gene	D gene	J gene	clone size	CDR3 DNA	CDR3 protein
TRBV6-1	NA	TRBJ2-1	few	TGTGCCAGCATCGGACTCAGCGACAATGAGCAGTTCTTC	CASIGLSDNEQFF
TRBV7-2	NA	TRBJ1-6	many	TGTGCCAGCAGATCCCCCGGGGCTAATTCACCCCTCCACTTT	CASRSPGANSPLHF
TRBV7-2	TRBD2	TRBJ2-5	many	TGTGCCAGCAGCTTAGTAGCTAGCGGGAGCGGGGGTCAAGAGACCCAGTACTTC	CASSLVASGSGGQETQYF
TRBV23-1	NA	TRBJ1-5	NA	TGCGCCAGCAGTCAAGAGGGACACAAAGGGGGCAATCAGCCCCAGCATTTT	CASSQEGHKGGNQPQHF
TRBV7-6	NA	TRBJ1-4	NA	TGTGCCAGCAGCTACAGTGCCGGGAATGAAAAACTGTTTTTT	CASSYSAGNEKLFF
TRBV5-4	TRBD2	TRBJ2-5	few	TGTGCCAGCAGCTCCATAACGGGAGGGTCCCAAGAGACCCAGTACTTC	CASSSITGGSQETQYF
TRBV12-3/TRBV12-4	NA	TRBJ2-5	NA	TGTGCCAGCGCGTACCGAAGTAGGGTAGAGACCCAGTACTTC	CASAYRSRVETQYF
TRBV6-1	NA	TRBJ2-5	NA	TGTGCCAGCAGTGAAGAGGTGTACCAAGAGACCCAGTACTTC	CASSEEVYQETQYF
TRBV6-6	NA	TRBJ2-2	NA	TGTGCCAGCAGTACGCTTGGGCCGGGCGGGGAGCTGTTTTTT	CASSTLGPGGELFF
TRBV6-1	NA	TRBJ2-7	NA	TGTGCCAGCAGAACCCCGGGACTCAATTACGAGCAGTACTTC	CASRTPGLNYEQYF
TRBV7-3	NA	TRBJ1-2	NA	TGTGCCAGCAGCTTGTCGGGAATTCATGGCTACACCTTC	CASSLSGIHGYTF
TRBV6-1	TRBD2	TRBJ2-3	NA	TGTGCCAGCAGTGATCTGTGGCTAGCGGGAGATTGGGGCAACACAGATACGCAGTATTTT	CASSDLWLAGDWGNTDTQYF
TRBV5-4	TRBD1	TRBJ2-1	few	TGTGCCAGCAGCTTGGTTGGGGACAGGGCCGGCGAGCAGTTCTTC	CASSLVGDRAGEQFF
TRBV12-3/TRBV12-4	TRBD1	TRBJ1-2	NA	TGTGCCAGCAGTTTTTTCCCGGACAGGGCGGCGAATGGCTACACCTTC	CASSFFPDRAANGYTF
TRBV6-5	TRBD1	TRBJ1-2	NA	TGTGCCAGCCGATTCAACCCGGGACAGGGGGCGCAGGGCTACACCTTC	CASRFNPGQGAQGYTF
TRBV18	TRBD1	TRBJ1-2	NA	TGTGCCAGCTCACCGACTCGGACAGGGCCTGGCTACACCTTC	CASSPTRTGPGYTF
TRBV11-2	NA	TRBJ1-2	NA	TGTGCCAGCAGCCAGGCACGAGGCGGGCTATACGGCTACACCTTC	CASSQARGGLYGYTF
TRBV7-2	TRBD2	TRBJ2-3	many	TGTGCCAGCAGCCCCCCGGGACTAGCGGCCACAGATACGCAGTATTTT	CASSPPGLAATDTQYF
TRBV20-1	TRBD1	TRBJ2-6	NA	TGCAGTGCTAAGACCGGGACAGGGGTTTCTGGGGCCAACGTCCTGACTTTC	CSAKTGTGVSGANVLTF
TRBV5-3	TRBD2	TRBJ2-7	NA	TGTGCTGCGGGAGATTTCTACGAGCAGTACTTC	CAAGDFYEQYF
TRBV9	NA	TRBJ1-4	NA	TGTGCCAGCAGCGAAAGAGGTGAAAAACTGTTTTTT	CASSERGEKLFF
TRBV5-1	TRBD1	TRBJ2-1	NA	TGCGCCAGCAGACGCCGGGACAGGTACAATGAGCAGTTCTTC	CASRRRDRYNEQFF
TRBV6-1	NA	TRBJ2-1	NA	TGTGCCAGCAGTGGTCGTTCCGGGACCCCTTACAATGAGCAGTTCTTC	CASSGRSGTPYNEQFF
TRBV7-8	NA	TRBJ2-5	NA	TGTGCCAGCAGCCCGCTCGGGCCCTTTAAATACCAAGAGACCCAGTACTTC	CASSPLGPFKYQETQYF
TRBV6-1	TRBD2	TRBJ2-3	NA	TGTGCCAGCAGTGAAGCGGCGTCTAGCGGTTGGTATTTT	CASSEAASSGWYF
TRBV7-6	NA	TRBJ1-4	NA	TGTGCCAGCAGCACCCGACAGTATAATGAAAAACTGTTTTTT	CASSTRQYNEKLFF
TRBV10-3	NA	TRBJ2-1	NA	TGTGCCATCAGTGCGGCGCGGGACGCTTCGGGTGAGCAGTTCTTC	CAISAARDASGEQFF
TRBV7-2	NA	TRBJ2-7	few	TGTGCCAGCGCGGGACAGAATCGCGAGCAGTACTTC	CASAGQNREQYF
TRBV7-9	TRBD2	TRBJ2-7	NA	TGTGCCAGCAGCTTTTACGGGACTAGCGGGGGGTTAACCTACGAGCAGTACTTC	CASSFYGTSGGLTYEQYF
TRBV7-9	TRBD1	TRBJ2-7	few	TGTGCCAGCAGGCCTACTACAGGGGGTAGGAGCCACGAGCAGTACTTC	CASRPTTGGRSHEQYF
TRBV2	TRBD2	TRBJ2-7	few	TGTGCCAGCAGTAGGGAGGGAGAAGAGGAGCAGTACTTC	CASSREGEEEQYF
TRBV4-3	NA	TRBJ1-5	NA	TGCGCCAGCAGCCAAGAGTGGGGGCAGCCCCAGCATTTT	CASSQEWGQPQHF
TRBV7-2	TRBD2	TRBJ2-3	many	TGTGCCAGCAGCGGTAGGGGACTAGCGGATATGCTCACAGATACGCAGTATTTT	CASSGRGLADMLTDTQYF
TRBV6-1	TRBD2	TRBJ2-7	few	TGTGCCAGCAGTCCCGGGGCCAGCGGGGGAAACTACGAGCAGTACTTC	CASSPGASGGNYEQYF
TRBV7-2	TRBD1	TRBJ1-4	many	TGTGCCAGCAGCTTATGGACAGGCGAGGAAAAACTGTTTTTT	CASSLWTGEEKLFF
TRBV7-2	TRBD1	TRBJ2-7	NA	TGTGCCAGCAGCTACGCGACAGGGGGCTACGAGCAGTACTTC	CASSYATGGYEQYF
TRBV5-1	TRBD1	TRBJ2-5	few	TGCGCCAGCAGCCCGACAGGGAGCCAAGAGACCCAGTACTTC	CASSPTGSQETQYF
TRBV7-2	NA	TRBJ2-7	NA	TGTGCCAGCAGCCTCCAGCCTTCGGAGGGGGGGCTTTTCTACGAGCAGTACTTC	CASSLQPSEGGLFYEQYF